The 6 T cell receptor beta chains given below trace back to one sample, sequenced in a study of high-grade serous ovarian cancer treatment subgroups. The tumor samples were collected prior to definitive surgery or chemotherapy. Produced via immunoSEQ multiplex PCR; TCRdb's table is partial and in-frame only. The data hold 2,500 to 3,500 clones, with about 69% observed a single time. Material: tumor tissue. The receptors were gathered from a human donor with high-grade serous ovarian cancer.

This clone was counted a few times. The V call is TRBV7-9, the J call TRBJ2-7; 7 nucleotides align to TRBD2. The length of the CDR3 is 15 residues. Trimming took 1 base from V and 0 from J; bases not matched to a gene: 3. CDR1 SEHNR and CDR2 FQNEAQ come from the germline V gene (reference sequence). CDR3 loop: CASSLVGDYSYEQYF. The DNA of the CDR3 is TGTGCCAGCAGCTTAGTTGGGGACTACTCCTACGAGCAGTACTTC.

J is TRBJ2-2 and V is TRBV12-5, with a possible D match to TRBD1 (5 bases). The CDR3 spans 18 residues. Per the germline V gene, CDR1 is LGHNT and CDR2 is FRNRAP. Trimming took 0 bases from V and 3 from J, leaving 17 bases between them. The CDR3 DNA follows: TGTGCTAGTGGTTTGGTACTCGATGGGGCACTCGACACCGGGGAGCTGTTTTTT. Translated: CASGLVLDGALDTGELFF. Looking up the rest from reference TRBV12-5 and TRBJ2-2 gives the full variable domain: DARVTQTPRHKVTEMGQEVTMRCQPILGHNTVFWYRQTMMQGLELLAYFRNRAPLDDSGMPKDRFSAEMPDATLATLKIQPSEPRDSAVYFCASGLVLDGALDTGELFFGEGSRLTVL.

This rearrangement joins TRBV6-5 to TRBJ2-3; D unclear. Trimming pared 5 bases from V and 8 bases from J, leaving 8 bases between. This CDR3 spans 11 amino acids. Germline V CDR1 and CDR2: MNHEY, SVGAGI. CDR3 in DNA: TGTGCCAGCAGTAACCATGCTACGCAGTATTTT. Its protein product is CASSNHATQYF.

This clone has just a few counts. V gene TRBV29-1 combines with J gene TRBJ2-3, with D possibly being TRBD1 (5 bases). The CDR3 sequence is 14 residues long. V dropped 2 bases and J dropped 3 bases, with 12 bases sitting between them. CDR1 is SQVTM and CDR2 is ANQGSEA in the germline V gene. The DNA for the CDR3 is TGCAGCGTTGAACCGATAGGGGTTACAGATACGCAGTATTTT. Its translation is CSVEPIGVTDTQYF.

This clone was counted a few times. This chain links TRBV11-2 with TRBJ2-3; a possible D gene is TRBD2 (6 bases). The CDR3 extends over 15 amino acids. CDR1 SGHAT and CDR2 FQNNGV come from the germline V gene. V lost 2 bases and J lost 3, with 12 bases in between. The CDR3 is CASSLTGSGTDTQYF. DNA for the CDR3: TGTGCCAGCAGCTTAACCGGGAGTGGGACAGATACGCAGTATTTT.

The V call is TRBV6-5, the J call TRBJ2-1, with a weak D call TRBD2 (5 bases). V was shortened by 2 bases and J by 7 bases, with 15 bases between the two germline ends. The germline V gene has CDR1 MNHEY and CDR2 SVGAGI. The CDR3 loop spans 15 amino acids. The CDR3: CASSYGPGEKNEQFF. Written as DNA, the CDR3 is TGTGCCAGCAGTTACGGCCCCGGGGAGAAGAATGAGCAGTTCTTC.